These 22 T cell receptor beta chains came from one sample sequenced in a study of control samples from healthy donors and cancer patients. Assay: immunoSEQ multiplex PCR; the TCRdb copy retains only in-frame clones and omits some. The repertoire holds about 170,000 clones, around 91% seen once, with more than 1.3% in the top ten. The sequencing input was blood. The receptors derive from a young woman in good health.

The J gene is TRBJ1-2, the V gene TRBV6-6; possibly TRBD1 for D (5 bases). Per germline, CDR1 MNHNY and CDR2 SVGAGI (reference sequence). This CDR3 has 12 residues. Trimming pared 5 bases from V and 2 bases from J, leaving 6 bases between. DNA for the CDR3: TGTGCCAGCAGTCGGGACAACTATGGCTACACCTTC. Encoded protein: CASSRDNYGYTF.

The rearrangement joins TRBV7-9 to TRBJ2-7; D might be TRBD2 (6 bases). The V and J ends lost 1 base and 6 bases respectively, with 16 bases between them. The CDR3 has 15 residues. Germline CDR1 reads SEHNR; CDR2 reads FQNEAQ (reference sequence). CDR3: CASSLGGGLGSEQYF. CDR3 DNA: TGTGCCAGCAGCTTAGGTGGAGGGCTGGGGTCCGAGCAGTACTTC.

This clone has only one observation. The genes are TRBV28 and TRBJ2-1; 7 bases align to TRBD2. Germline V gene lookup returns CDR1 MDHEN and CDR2 SYDVKM. With 3 bases clipped from V and 1 base from J, the junction kept 6 bases outside the gene matches. CDR3 length: 16 amino acids. The CDR3 sequence: CASSLGGSESYNEQFF. CDR3 coding DNA: TGTGCCAGCAGTTTGGGCGGGAGTGAGTCCTACAATGAGCAGTTCTTC.

This rearrangement joins TRBV3-1 (or the pseudogene TRBV3-2) to TRBJ1-1; 9 bases match TRBD1. CDR3 length equals 13 residues. The germline V gene has CDR1 LGHDT and CDR2 YNNKEL (reference sequence). The V gene end was trimmed by 4 bases and the J gene end by 5 bases; junction bases not matched to a gene: 2. The CDR3 loop is CASSRQGVTEAFF. Here the CDR3 DNA reads TGTGCCAGCAGCCGACAGGGGGTAACTGAAGCTTTCTTT.

This chain uses TRBV6-4 with TRBJ2-2; D possibly corresponds to TRBD2 (5 bases). The CDR3 has 13 amino acids. Trimming took off 3 bases at V and 3 bases at J, with 5 bases between the two ends. Per germline, CDR1 MRHNA and CDR2 SNTAGT. CDR3 DNA sequence: TGTGCCAGCAGTGAGAGGGACACCGGGGAGCTGTTTTTT. Its translation: CASSERDTGELFF.

The genes are TRBV19 and TRBJ1-1, with D unclear. The germline gives CDR1 LNHDA, CDR2 SQIVND (reference sequence). V was pared by 4 bases and J by 7 bases, with 13 bases between. This CDR3 contains 13 residues. The CDR3 is CASSTTVGGEAFF. CDR3 DNA: TGTGCCAGTAGTACTACAGTGGGAGGTGAAGCTTTCTTT.

This clone was recorded only once. The DNA for the CDR3 is TGTGCCAGCATCGAGGGGGCGGGAGGCTACACCTTC. Translating gives CASIEGAGGYTF. The chain couples TRBV6-5 to TRBJ1-2; 7 nucleotides align to TRBD1. Germline V gives CDR1 MNHEY, CDR2 SVGAGI. V shed 7 bases, J shed 8 bases, and the junction held 7 bases outside the gene matches. CDR3 length: 12 amino acids.

The chain combines TRBV2 with TRBJ2-7; 9 positions agree with TRBD2. The V and J ends lost 1 base and 3 bases, in that order; junction bases with no gene match: 4. The CDR3 spans 15 residues. Germline V gene sequence: CDR1 SNHLY, CDR2 FYNNEI. The CDR3 is CASSEGGSGSYEQYF. In nucleotides, the CDR3 is TGTGCCAGCAGTGAAGGGGGTAGCGGGAGCTACGAGCAGTACTTC.

This clone has only a few counts. In nucleotides, the CDR3 is TGTGCCAGCTCACCACCGAGAGAATGGACAGGGGCTGGGGAAAAACTGTTTTTT. It yields the protein CASSPPREWTGAGEKLFF. The chain links TRBV18 to TRBJ1-4, with 9 bases fitting TRBD1. J gave up 8 bases and V 0 bases, and 13 bases lay outside the gene matches. The CDR3 runs 18 residues. CDR1 is KGHSH, CDR2 LQKENI, per germline.

CDR3 sequence reads: CASSQSTNEKLFF. The CDR3 DNA reads TGTGCCAGCAGCCAGTCAACTAATGAAAAACTGTTTTTT. The J gene is TRBJ1-4, the V gene TRBV3-1 (or the pseudogene TRBV3-2); D is undetermined. V lost 3 bases and J lost 0, with 2 bases in between. Germline values: CDR1 LGHDT, CDR2 YNNKEL (reference sequence). CDR3 length: 13 amino acids.

The V call is TRBV28, the J call TRBJ2-2, with TRBD1 as a possible D gene (6 bases). Trimming took 6 bases from V and 7 from J, leaving 18 bases between them. The CDR3 is made up of 15 amino acids. Germline V lookup: CDR1 MDHEN, CDR2 SYDVKM. CDR3 nucleotide sequence: TGTGCCAGCAGCCGGGACACGGGGATCGTCGGGGAGCTGTTTTTT. This gives the protein CASSRDTGIVGELFF.

The J gene is TRBJ2-5, the V gene TRBV9; a possible D gene is TRBD2 (5 bases). The germline V gene has CDR1 SGDLS and CDR2 YYNGEE. The CDR3 length is 16 residues. V shed 0 bases and J shed 0 bases, with 12 bases lying between them. CDR3 residues: CASSVGLAGYQETQYF. In DNA, the CDR3 is TGTGCCAGCAGCGTAGGTCTGGCGGGCTACCAAGAGACCCAGTACTTC. The full variable domain, with the rest looked up from reference TRBV9 and TRBJ2-5, is DSGVTQTPKHLITATGQRVTLRCSPRSGDLSVYWYQQSLDQGLQFLIQYYNGEERAKGNILERFSAQQFPDLHSELNLSSLELGDSALYFCASSVGLAGYQETQYFGPGTRLLVL.

This CDR3 reads CASTLDSPPYEQYF. Written as DNA, the CDR3 is TGTGCCAGCACTTTGGACAGCCCCCCCTACGAGCAGTACTTC. This chain uses TRBV6-6 with TRBJ2-7, with D perhaps TRBD1 (6 bases). The germline V gene has CDR1 MNHNY and CDR2 SVGAGI (reference sequence). V was clipped by 7 bases and J by 2 bases, with 15 bases between them. The CDR3 totals 14 residues.

J is TRBJ2-3 and V is TRBV15; tentatively, D is TRBD2 (6 bases). The germline gives CDR1 LNHNV, CDR2 YYDKDF (reference sequence). Trimming pared 0 bases from V and 3 bases from J, leaving 7 bases between. The CDR3 totals 14 residues. CDR3 nucleotide sequence: TGTGCCACCAGCAGAGAAGGAGGGACAGATACGCAGTATTTT. Translating it yields CATSREGGTDTQYF. The entire variable domain, with the rest obtained from reference TRBV15 and TRBJ2-3, is as follows: DAMVIQNPRYQVTQFGKPVTLSCSQTLNHNVMYWYQQKSSQAPKLLFHYYDKDFNNEADTPDNFQSRRPNTSFCFLDIRSPGLGDTAMYLCATSREGGTDTQYFGPGTRLTVL.

J is TRBJ1-2 and V is TRBV3-1 (or the pseudogene TRBV3-2), with TRBD1 matching over 10 bases. The junction had 3 bases not matched to a gene; V was cut back by 5 bases and J by 3 bases. Germline lookup yields CDR1 LGHDT and CDR2 YNNKEL (reference sequence). The CDR3 has 14 amino acids. The CDR3 DNA sequence: TGTGCCAGCAGCGGGGACAGGGGAGACTATGGCTACACCTTC. Translation gives CASSGDRGDYGYTF.

This chain connects TRBV29-1 to TRBJ1-2, with D perhaps TRBD1 (5 bases). Deletions cut 0 bases from V and 4 bases from J, with 12 bases between. The germline CDR1 and CDR2 sequences are SQVTM and ANQGSEA. The length of the CDR3 is 14 residues. The CDR3 nucleotides read TGCAGCGTTGAAGATAGGGGAGAGTTCTATGGCTACACCTTC. It translates to CSVEDRGEFYGYTF.

This clone was counted a few times. The chain is built from TRBV6-5 and TRBJ2-5; 10 bases line up with TRBD2. The germline V gene encodes CDR1 MNHEY and CDR2 SVGAGI. CDR3 size: 15 residues. Trimming at V came to 1 base and at J to 7 bases, leaving 6 bases not matched to a gene. CDR3: CASSYWSERGGTQYF. The DNA for the CDR3 is TGTGCCAGCAGTTACTGGAGCGAGCGGGGGGGGACCCAGTACTTC.

The V and J genes are TRBV5-4 and TRBJ1-2; 7 bases map to TRBD1. Trimming at V came to 0 bases and at J to 5 bases, leaving 4 bases not matched to a gene. In germline, CDR1 is SGHNT, CDR2 YYREEE (reference sequence). The CDR3 is 14 amino acids. The CDR3, as DNA: TGTGCCAGCAGCTTGGATCAGGGGGGGTATGGCTACACCTTC. This codes for CASSLDQGGYGYTF.

This sequence joins TRBV7-3 and TRBJ2-7; 9 bases line up with TRBD2. The CDR3 length is 14 residues. J was trimmed by 4 bases and V by 5 bases; bases with no gene match: 6. The V gene's germline CDR1 is SGHTA and CDR2 FQGTGA. CDR3 residues: CASSPASGIYEQYF. The DNA of the CDR3 is TGTGCCAGCAGCCCGGCTAGCGGGATATACGAGCAGTACTTC.

J is TRBJ1-2 and V is TRBV5-5; no clear D gene. The V gene's germline CDR1 is SGHKS and CDR2 YYEKEE (reference sequence). V lost 0 bases and J lost 7, with 4 bases in between. This CDR3 has 11 amino acids. The CDR3 loop reads CASSLGFGYTF. The CDR3 region has the DNA TGTGCCAGCAGCTTGGGGTTTGGCTACACCTTC.

The genes are TRBV7-3 and TRBJ2-1; D uncertain. Germline CDR1 reads SGHTA; CDR2 reads FQGTGA. The CDR3 totals 15 residues. Trimming removed 0 bases from V and 3 bases from J, with 9 bases in between. CDR3 region: CASSLTSISYNEQFF. For the CDR3, the DNA is TGTGCCAGCAGCTTAACTAGCATAAGCTACAATGAGCAGTTCTTC.

In this sample, this clone turned up once. The V gene is TRBV7-2, the J gene TRBJ1-5; TRBD1 agrees at 7 bases. CDR3 size: 13 residues. J gave up 4 bases and V 5 bases, and 2 bases lay outside the gene matches. Germline V gene data show CDR1 as SGHTA and CDR2 as FQGNSA. The CDR3 DNA reads as TGTGCCAGCAGCCCGACAGGGAATCAGCCCCAGCATTTT. As protein: CASSPTGNQPQHF.